This T cell receptor (beta chain) was recorded in a study of blood T cell repertoires in COVID-19. Study details: T cells, B-cell-depleted T cells, or PBMCs supplied cDNA or gDNA.

Recruitment covered about 26 US areas and drew participants whose ages spanned roughly 18 to 100 years. Membership in each cohort depended on participant-reported clinical history. As handled by the study authors: Quantification of nucleated cells was approximated via reference gene primer amplification. Using immunoSEQ multiplex PCR, the repertoire was profiled, and TCRdb retains in-frame clones only, with some absent. V, J and clone size were drawn from that table, and D and trimming were deduced from the DNA. The sample records 250,000 to 350,000 clones, approximately 88% being singletons. The CDR3 has 14 residues. Germline values: CDR1 SGHAT, CDR2 FQDESV (reference sequence). V lost 1 base to trimming and J lost 5 bases; unmatched junction nucleotides: 2.

Input material: PBMCs or T cells enriched from blood (not recorded which). This TCR came from a woman between 40 and 50 years old who had recovered from COVID-19. The chain combines TRBV11-1 with TRBJ1-1, with 9 bases fitting TRBD1. The CDR3 is CASSLDRGQTEAFF. CDR3 sequence (DNA): TGTGCCAGCAGCTTAGACAGGGGGCAGACTGAAGCTTTCTTT.